These 30 T cell receptor beta chains originate from one sample sequenced in a study of T cells in Graves' hyperthyroidism and ophthalmopathy. The investigators amplified TCR beta CDR3 regions from RNA transcripts. Carried out on the TCR CDR3, a first-round RT-PCR used the HTBI primer set. TCRdb fed the multiplex PCR reads into MiXCR, producing one record per CDR3 protein. The sample yields about 570,000 distinct CDR3 sequences, 14% seen once. Sequencing used blood. The source of these receptors is a woman between 40 and 50 years old with Graves' hyperthyroidism.

At least ten counts were recorded for this clonotype. The chain employs TRBV6-5 and TRBJ2-7; 8 positions agree with TRBD2. V lost 2 bases and J lost 2; bases outside the gene matches: 14. Looked up from germline, CDR1 is MNHEY and CDR2 is SVGAGI. This CDR3 contains 18 residues. The CDR3 region has the DNA TGTGCCAGCAGTTACGGATTAGCGGGATCTATCGGCGCCTACGAGCAGTACTTC. Encoded protein: CASSYGLAGSIGAYEQYF.

This sequence joins TRBV10-3 and TRBJ2-5; D remains unclear. Trimming took 0 bases from V and 4 from J, leaving 3 bases between them. The germline V gene encodes CDR1 ENHRY and CDR2 SYGVKD. The CDR3 contains 12 residues. The CDR3, as DNA: TGTGCCATCAGTGAGTCCTCAGAGACCCAGTACTTC. Protein: CAISESSETQYF.

This clonotype was detected many times. The J gene is TRBJ2-1, the V gene TRBV4-1; D unresolved. V lost 0 bases, J lost 8 bases, and 8 bases lay in between. This CDR3 region has 13 residues. Germline-derived CDR1 and CDR2 are MGHRA and YSYEKL. The CDR3 sequence is CASSQDSTYEQFF. The CDR3 nucleotides are TGCGCCAGCAGCCAAGATTCGACCTATGAGCAGTTCTTC.

The rearrangement uses TRBV25-1 and TRBJ2-1; TRBD1 matches 10 bases. Germline loops: CDR1 MGHDK, CDR2 SYGVNS. V gave up 7 bases and J gave up 2 bases; unmatched junction bases: 2. This CDR3 contains 14 residues. CDR3 loop: CASIGQGAYNEQFF. CDR3 coding DNA: TGTGCCAGCATCGGACAGGGGGCCTACAATGAGCAGTTCTTC.

This clonotype has just a few counts. J is TRBJ1-2 and V is TRBV7-9, with unresolved D. This CDR3 region has 11 residues. Germline lookup yields CDR1 SEHNR and CDR2 FQNEAQ (reference sequence). The ends were cut back, 5 bases at V and 10 bases at J, with 11 bases in the middle. DNA for the CDR3: TGTGCCAGCAGCCCCCAGAGAGCCTACACCTTC. Its protein product is CASSPQRAYTF. Looking up the rest from reference TRBV7-9 and TRBJ1-2 gives the full variable domain: DTGVSQNPRHKITKRGQNVTFRCDPISEHNRLYWYRQTLGQGPEFLTYFQNEAQLEKSRLLSDRFSAERPKGSFSTLEIQRTEQGDSAMYLCASSPQRAYTFGSGTRLTVV.

This clonotype was picked up many times. V usage is TRBV20-1 and J usage is TRBJ2-1; 9 nucleotides align to TRBD2. V lost 3 bases, J lost 6 bases, and 18 bases stayed unmatched. CDR3 length: 18 residues. Germline lookup yields CDR1 DFQATT and CDR2 SNEGSKA (reference sequence). DNA for the CDR3: TGCAGTGCTAGGAACATTGTCGATCTTAGCGGGAGAGTCAATGAGCAGTTCTTC. Translated, it gives CSARNIVDLSGRVNEQFF.

Many counts were recorded for this clonotype. The V call is TRBV5-1, the J call TRBJ2-2; D is possibly TRBD1 (7 bases). CDR1 is SGHRS, CDR2 YFSETQ, per germline. V was clipped by 4 bases and J by 7 bases, with 17 bases between them. The CDR3 spans 15 residues. The CDR3 loop is CASSDRQGGIGELFF. The CDR3 nucleotides are TGCGCCAGCAGCGACCGACAGGGAGGAATCGGGGAGCTGTTTTTT.

Ten or more counts support this clonotype. The rearrangement links TRBV12-3 or TRBV12-4 to TRBJ2-5, with 7 bases identical to TRBD1. The ends lost 3 bases at V and 4 bases at J; junction bases unmatched: 5. The CDR3 consists of 14 residues. CDR3 region: CASSFYRGIETQYF. DNA of the CDR3: TGTGCCAGCAGTTTTTACAGGGGTATAGAGACCCAGTACTTC.

This clonotype was seen many times. This chain connects TRBV3-1 to TRBJ1-1, with TRBD1 matching over 10 bases. The J segment lost 6 bases and the V segment lost 6 bases, leaving 10 bases of the junction unmatched. Germline V gene sequence: CDR1 LGHDT, CDR2 YNNKEL (reference sequence). The CDR3 sequence is 15 residues long. The CDR3 spells CASSHTGTGAAEAFF. The DNA for the CDR3 is TGTGCCAGCAGTCACACCGGGACAGGGGCGGCTGAAGCTTTCTTT.

V is TRBV30 and J is TRBJ2-3, with D hard to call. Trimming removed 3 bases at V and 0 bases at J, with 7 bases between. CDR3 length equals 13 residues. CDR1 and CDR2 (germline): GTSNPN, SVGIG (reference sequence). The CDR3 nucleotides read TGTGCCTGGAGGATGGCTAGCACAGATACGCAGTATTTT. Translation: CAWRMASTDTQYF.

V usage is TRBV6-1 and J usage is TRBJ2-4, with D possibly matching TRBD2 (5 bases). The CDR3 sequence is 14 residues long. CDR1 is MNHNS and CDR2 is SASEGT in the germline V gene. The V gene lost 3 bases and the J gene lost 5 bases, with 11 bases spanning the gap. Here the CDR3 reads CASSEYGAENIQYF. In DNA form, the CDR3 reads TGTGCCAGCAGTGAGTACGGAGCGGAAAACATTCAGTACTTC.

This chain joins TRBV4-1 and TRBJ2-7; the D gene is possibly TRBD2 (7 bases). CDR3 length: 15 residues. Germline V gene data show CDR1 as MGHRA and CDR2 as YSYEKL. The ends were cut back, 4 bases at V and 1 base at J, with 14 bases in the middle. CDR3 residues: CASSREGGESYEQYF. In nucleotides, the CDR3 is TGCGCCAGCAGCCGGGAGGGGGGGGAGTCCTACGAGCAGTACTTC.

The CDR3 DNA follows: TGTGCCAGCAGTGGGACAGGGACCGGCTATGAGCAGTTCTTC. It codes for CASSGTGTGYEQFF. The V and J genes are TRBV9 and TRBJ2-1; TRBD1 matches at 9 bases. This CDR3 spans 14 amino acids. Germline assignment: CDR1 SGDLS and CDR2 YYNGEE. V lost 5 bases to trimming and J lost 8 bases; unmatched junction nucleotides: 8.

This clonotype appeared many times. This chain links TRBV7-8 with TRBJ1-1; D gene unclear. V dropped 5 bases and J dropped 6 bases, with 19 bases sitting between them. This CDR3 comprises 15 residues. CDR1 is SGHVS and CDR2 is FQNEAQ in the germline V gene. CDR3 coding DNA: TGTGCCAGCAGCCTTCCGGGGAGGAAGGGCCCTGAAGCTTTCTTT. This translates into CASSLPGRKGPEAFF.

This clonotype was counted at least ten times. The rearrangement links TRBV28 to TRBJ1-5; 7 bases fit TRBD1. Losses at the gene ends were 7 bases for V and 4 bases for J; bases not matched to a gene: 10. This CDR3 has 15 amino acids. The germline gives CDR1 MDHEN, CDR2 SYDVKM. The CDR3 coding sequence is TGTGCCAGCAACAGACCCGGGACAGTGAATCAGCCCCAGCATTTT. Translated, it gives CASNRPGTVNQPQHF.

The V gene is TRBV9, the J gene TRBJ2-3, with TRBD2 identical over 8 bases. This CDR3 is built from 16 residues. The V gene's germline CDR1 is SGDLS and CDR2 YYNGEE. V lost 4 bases to trimming and J lost 4 bases; unmatched junction nucleotides: 11. CDR3 residues: CASSKTTGLGADTQYF. In nucleotides, the CDR3 is TGTGCCAGCAGCAAAACCACGGGACTAGGGGCAGATACGCAGTATTTT.

In this sample, this clonotype turned up many times. The chain combines TRBV20-1 with TRBJ2-5; D is unresolved. CDR3 length: 14 residues. Per the germline V gene, CDR1 is DFQATT and CDR2 is SNEGSKA (reference sequence). Trimming pared 1 base from V and 2 bases from J, leaving 11 bases between. The CDR3 DNA reads as TGCAGTGCTAGAGTTAACTTCGTACAAGAGACCCAGTACTTC. It encodes CSARVNFVQETQYF.

The chain couples TRBV9 to TRBJ2-1; 7 bases agree with TRBD1. V trimming: 5 bases; J trimming: 2 bases; junction bases outside the gene matches: 7. Germline CDR1 is SGDLS and CDR2 is YYNGEE. The CDR3 spans 15 residues. The CDR3 DNA is TGTGCCAGCAGTAATACAGGGGACCCCTACAATGAGCAGTTCTTC. Protein: CASSNTGDPYNEQFF.

This clonotype was observed at least ten times. This sequence joins TRBV20-1 and TRBJ2-7; D is possibly TRBD1 or TRBD2 (6 bases each). Germline V gene data show CDR1 as DFQATT and CDR2 as SNEGSKA (reference sequence). There are 17 residues in the CDR3. Trimming removed 2 bases from V and 0 bases from J, with 20 bases in between. The CDR3 region is CSARPSTRGLGSYEQYF. The CDR3, as DNA: TGCAGTGCTAGACCCTCCACACGGGGGCTGGGCTCCTACGAGCAGTACTTC.

This clonotype was counted ten times or more. V gene TRBV5-1 combines with J gene TRBJ2-3; the match to TRBD2 covers 8 bases. V lost 1 base, J lost 5 bases, and 3 bases stayed unmatched. The CDR3 is 14 residues long. CDR1 and CDR2 (germline): SGHRS, YFSETQ. CDR3 region: CASSLFLAGDTQYF. The DNA of the CDR3 is TGCGCCAGCAGCTTGTTTCTAGCGGGAGATACGCAGTATTTT. The full variable domain, with the rest looked up from reference TRBV5-1 and TRBJ2-3, is KAGVTQTPRYLIKTRGQQVTLSCSPISGHRSVSWYQQTPGQGLQFLFEYFSETQRNKGNFPGRFSGRQFSNSRSEMNVSTLELGDSALYLCASSLFLAGDTQYFGPGTRLTVL.

This clonotype was recorded many times. The chain recombines TRBV6-5 with TRBJ1-1, with TRBD1 as a possible D gene (5 bases). The CDR3 is 14 amino acids. Trimming took off 2 bases at V and 0 bases at J, with 7 bases between the two ends. Germline V CDR1 and CDR2: MNHEY, SVGAGI. This CDR3 is CASSYAGMNTEAFF. DNA for the CDR3: TGTGCCAGCAGTTACGCAGGGATGAACACTGAAGCTTTCTTT.

The chain couples TRBV7-2 to TRBJ2-3, with 10 bases lining up with TRBD2. The V gene's germline CDR1 is SGHTA and CDR2 FQGNSA. The V and J ends lost 0 bases and 2 bases, in that order; junction bases with no gene match: 11. This CDR3 contains 19 residues. The CDR3 DNA is TGTGCCAGCAGCTTAGCTGCGGCTAGCGGGAGTAGGAACACAGATACGCAGTATTTT. It encodes CASSLAAASGSRNTDTQYF.

This clonotype was counted once. The rearrangement uses TRBV25-1 and TRBJ1-1; D uncertain. CDR3 size: 15 residues. V shed 4 bases and J shed 0 bases, with 12 bases lying between them. The germline V gene encodes CDR1 MGHDK and CDR2 SYGVNS. CDR3 region: CASSATKGMNTEAFF. CDR3 DNA sequence: TGTGCCAGCAGTGCGACAAAGGGTATGAACACTGAAGCTTTCTTT.

For this clonotype: A read error may account for a junction end that differs from germline. The V gene is TRBV5-1, the J gene TRBJ1-4; 7 bases line up with TRBD1. This CDR3 spans 14 amino acids. Per the germline V gene, CDR1 is SGHRS and CDR2 is YFSETQ. The CDR3, as DNA: TGTGCCAGCCCGCGGGGCAGGGGGAGAGAAAAACTGTTTTTT. It codes for CASPRGRGREKLFF.

This clonotype has at least ten counts. V gene TRBV11-3 combines with J gene TRBJ2-2, with unresolved D. The CDR3 loop spans 15 amino acids. V was trimmed by 0 bases and J by 5 bases, leaving 10 bases between them. Germline CDR1 is SGHNT and CDR2 is YENEEA. CDR3 nucleotides: TGTGCCAGCAGCTTAGAGGAAAGCCGAACCGGGGAGCTGTTTTTT. This encodes CASSLEESRTGELFF.

This clonotype was recorded at least ten times. This chain uses TRBV28 with TRBJ2-7, with D perhaps TRBD1 or TRBD2 (5 bases each). The CDR3 length is 14 residues. Deletions cut 5 bases from V and 3 bases from J, with 14 bases between. CDR1 is MDHEN, CDR2 SYDVKM, per germline. The CDR3 region has the DNA TGTGCCAGCAGTCCCGGGACCGATGGCTACGAGCAGTACTTC. Translating gives CASSPGTDGYEQYF.

Note on this clonotype: It may be a read error: a sequence one base away is much more abundant. This sequence joins TRBV28 and TRBJ2-7, with 12 bases lining up with TRBD1. There are 14 residues in the CDR3. CDR1 and CDR2 (germline): MDHEN, SYDVKM. The DNA for the CDR3 is TGTGCCAACAGTTCCCGGGACAGGGGGCTTGAGCAGTACTTC. Translating gives CANSSRDRGLEQYF.

This clonotype has a count of ten or more. This CDR3 is CAWSATVNTEAFF. CDR3 DNA sequence: TGTGCCTGGAGTGCTACGGTGAACACTGAAGCTTTCTTT. This chain uses TRBV30 with TRBJ1-1; D is ambiguous. Germline CDR1 reads GTSNPN; CDR2 reads SVGIG (reference sequence). The CDR3 is 13 residues long. Trimming pared 1 base from V and 0 bases from J, leaving 6 bases between.

This clonotype was seen more than once but under ten times. This chain uses TRBV18 with TRBJ1-1, with unresolved D. The CDR3 totals 14 residues. Trimming pared 2 bases from V and 0 bases from J, leaving 7 bases between. CDR1 KGHSH and CDR2 LQKENI come from the germline V gene. CDR3 nucleotides: TGTGCCAGCTCACCAGGGGTCATGAACACTGAAGCTTTCTTT. The encoded protein is CASSPGVMNTEAFF.

This clonotype was observed a few times. V gene TRBV29-1 combines with J gene TRBJ1-2, with a possible D match to TRBD1 (5 bases). Germline V lookup: CDR1 SQVTM, CDR2 ANQGSEA. CDR3 length: 13 amino acids. V was shortened by 0 bases and J by 8 bases, with 13 bases between the two germline ends. The DNA for the CDR3 is TGCAGCGTTGAAGATTGGGGGATTCGAGGCTACACCTTC. Protein product: CSVEDWGIRGYTF.